These 9 T cell receptor beta chains originate from one sample sequenced in a study of response to subunit inactivated influenza vaccine. Each CDR3 protein is one row after TCRdb ran MiXCR on the RT-PCR reads. Altogether about 570,000 distinct CDR3 sequences are present, about 11% being singletons, with the ten largest covering 9.5% to 11%. These same data were also listed under a study on T cells expressing NK-cell markers. From that paper: TCR beta cDNA was made by 5'RACE template switching with UMIs.

Here the sequenced sample was PBMCs from blood, taken on the day of vaccination. These receptors all stem from a middle-aged man who received an inactivated influenza vaccine.

This clonotype was counted between two and nine times. This chain connects TRBV11-3 to TRBJ2-2; the D gene is possibly TRBD1 (6 bases). Germline-derived CDR1 and CDR2 are SGHNT and YENEEA. This CDR3 contains 15 residues. V lost 2 bases and J lost 4, with 11 bases in between. The CDR3 nucleotides read TGTGCCAGCAGCTTATCCGGGACATCCACCGGGGAGCTGTTTTTT. Protein sequence: CASSLSGTSTGELFF.

The sample holds a few counts of this clonotype. The chain uses TRBV20-1 and TRBJ2-1; a possible D gene is TRBD2 (6 bases). This CDR3 region has 14 residues. The germline V and J ends were trimmed by 6 bases and 4 bases, with 16 bases remaining between them. The germline gives CDR1 DFQATT, CDR2 SNEGSKA (reference sequence). In DNA form, the CDR3 reads TGCAGTGCCCCTACTAGCCCTCGTTACAATGAGCAGTTCTTC. This codes for CSAPTSPRYNEQFF.

This chain connects TRBV11-2 to TRBJ2-3; D is possibly TRBD2 (5 bases). V gave up 4 bases and J gave up 4 bases, with 27 bases separating them. This CDR3 region has 19 residues. Germline V CDR1 and CDR2: SGHAT, FQNNGV. The CDR3 spells CASSSPSTSGSLIADTQYF. CDR3 DNA sequence: TGTGCCAGCAGCTCTCCCTCTACTAGTGGGAGTTTAATAGCAGATACGCAGTATTTT. Filled out from reference TRBV11-2 and TRBJ2-3, the complete variable domain reads EAGVAQSPRYKIIEKRQSVAFWCNPISGHATLYWYQQILGQGPKLLIQFQNNGVVDDSQLPKDRFSAERLKGVDSTLKIQPAKLEDSAVYLCASSSPSTSGSLIADTQYFGPGTRLTVL.

This clonotype was counted at least ten times. The chain has TRBV20-1 and TRBJ2-7, with a possible D match to TRBD2 (5 bases). Germline CDR1 DFQATT, CDR2 SNEGSKA (reference sequence). Deletions cut 0 bases from V and 6 bases from J, with 12 bases between. The CDR3 loop spans 13 amino acids. In nucleotides, the CDR3 is TGCAGTGCTAGAGACAGGCCTACTAGCGAGCAGTACTTC. Amino acid sequence: CSARDRPTSEQYF.

A few counts support this clonotype. The chain recombines TRBV6-5 with TRBJ2-5; maybe TRBD2 (7 bases). Trimming stripped 1 base from V and 4 bases from J, with 13 bases between. The CDR3 has 15 residues. Germline CDR1 is MNHEY and CDR2 is SVGAGI. The CDR3 spells CASSYFSGGRETQYF. DNA for the CDR3: TGTGCCAGCAGTTACTTCTCGGGGGGCCGAGAGACCCAGTACTTC.

This clonotype was seen a handful of times. The J gene is TRBJ2-1, the V gene TRBV20-1; D gene unclear. V was shortened by 0 bases and J by 8 bases, with 17 bases between the two germline ends. The CDR3 runs to 15 residues. Germline CDR1 is DFQATT and CDR2 is SNEGSKA (reference sequence). In DNA form, the CDR3 reads TGCAGTGCTAGAGAGGTGCTGCTTTCACGCGATGAGCAGTTCTTC. It is translated as CSAREVLLSRDEQFF.

This chain uses TRBV10-3 with TRBJ2-1, with 12 bases aligning to TRBD2. V shed 4 bases, J shed 5 bases, and the junction held 6 bases outside the gene matches. Germline values: CDR1 ENHRY, CDR2 SYGVKD. The CDR3 sequence is 16 residues long. As DNA, the CDR3 is TGTGCCATCAGTGCCGCCCTAGCGGGGGGGGACAATGAGCAGTTCTTC. It encodes CAISAALAGGDNEQFF.

This clonotype was seen only a few times. J is TRBJ2-7 and V is TRBV6-1; D is possibly TRBD2 (7 bases). Trimming cost V 2 bases and J 3 bases, with 17 bases left between them. Germline-derived CDR1 and CDR2 are MNHNS and SASEGT. The CDR3 is 16 amino acids. DNA for the CDR3: TGTGCCAGCAGTGAAAGGGGGGGGCAGGCCTACTACGAGCAGTACTTC. As protein: CASSERGGQAYYEQYF.

The rearrangement links TRBV7-2 to TRBJ2-7; D is undetermined. The CDR3 extends over 14 amino acids. Germline loops: CDR1 SGHTA, CDR2 FQGNSA. V was clipped by 5 bases and J by 4 bases, with 15 bases between them. The DNA for the CDR3 is TGTGCCAGCAGCCCCACGAGAACTTTTTACGAGCAGTACTTC. This encodes CASSPTRTFYEQYF.